The 8 T cell receptor beta chains listed next were all sequenced from one sample in a study of cytomegalovirus exposure and HLA in healthy donors. 60 Vbeta and 13 Jbeta primers were used in PCR. Data came from immunoSEQ multiplex PCR; TCRdb stores just in-frame clones and leaves some out. The table has some 150,000 clones, 77% seen once. Sequenced material: PBMCs. Source of these receptors: a female donor in good health and CMV-seronegative.

The chain carries TRBV6-1 and TRBJ2-4; possibly TRBD2 for D (7 bases). The V gene lost 1 base and the J gene lost 3 bases, with 13 bases spanning the gap. The CDR3 is 16 residues long. The germline CDR1 and CDR2 sequences are MNHNS and SASEGT. CDR3 protein: CASSEVGGPGKNIQYF. CDR3 in DNA: TGTGCCAGCAGTGAAGTCGGGGGGCCGGGCAAAAACATTCAGTACTTC.

This clone was recorded a few times. The genes are TRBV19 and TRBJ1-2; 8 bases fit TRBD1. Trimming took 8 bases from V and 2 from J; bases not matched to a gene: 7. The CDR3 consists of 14 residues. The germline V gene encodes CDR1 LNHDA and CDR2 SQIVND (reference sequence). The CDR3 region is CASSPGQENYGYTF. CDR3 nucleotide sequence: TGTGCCAGTTCACCGGGACAGGAAAACTATGGCTACACCTTC.

This clone was recorded a few times. This chain links TRBV5-6 with TRBJ1-3; TRBD1 is a possible D gene (6 bases). The CDR3 runs 14 residues. V was shortened by 4 bases and J by 4 bases, with 12 bases between the two germline ends. Germline V CDR1 and CDR2: SGHDT, YYEEEE. This CDR3 is CASSTGYMGNTIYF. The CDR3 coding sequence is TGTGCCAGCAGCACAGGGTATATGGGAAACACCATATATTTT.

The chain carries TRBV7-2 and TRBJ2-3, with D unresolved. Germline loops: CDR1 SGHTA, CDR2 FQGNSA. The CDR3 consists of 16 residues. V shed 3 bases and J shed 3 bases, with 16 bases lying between them. The DNA of the CDR3 is TGTGCCAGCAGCTTCCCGGGTTCCGAAAGTACAGATACGCAGTATTTT. This codes for CASSFPGSESTDTQYF.

This sequence joins TRBV7-6 and TRBJ2-2; 10 bases fit TRBD1. The germline V gene has CDR1 SGHVS and CDR2 FNYEAQ. CDR3 length: 17 amino acids. The V gene end was trimmed by 5 bases and the J gene end by 0 bases; junction bases not matched to a gene: 6. CDR3: CASSLRDRGSNTGELFF. The DNA for the CDR3 is TGTGCCAGCAGCCTAAGGGACAGGGGTTCGAACACCGGGGAGCTGTTTTTT.

This chain joins TRBV28 and TRBJ1-5; TRBD1 agrees at 7 bases. Germline-derived CDR1 and CDR2 are MDHEN and SYDVKM. V lost 4 bases to trimming and J lost 0 bases; unmatched junction nucleotides: 6. This CDR3 has 16 residues. CDR3 sequence (DNA): TGTGCCAGCAGTTCTCCGGGACAGTATAGCAATCAGCCCCAGCATTTT. It is translated as CASSSPGQYSNQPQHF. The variable domain in full, with the rest retrieved from reference TRBV28 and TRBJ1-5, is DVKVTQSSRYLVKRTGEKVFLECVQDMDHENMFWYRQDPGLGLRLIYFSYDVKMKEKGDIPEGYSVSREKKERFSLILESASTNQTSMYLCASSSPGQYSNQPQHFGDGTRLSIL.

The rearrangement links TRBV6-5 to TRBJ1-1; D gene ambiguous. The CDR3 sequence is 13 residues long. V was clipped by 6 bases and J by 3 bases, with 11 bases between them. The germline V gene encodes CDR1 MNHEY and CDR2 SVGAGI. The CDR3 DNA reads TGTGCCAGCAGGGGAGGGCGGTACACTGAAGCTTTCTTT. Translated, it gives CASRGGRYTEAFF.

This clone was picked up many times. V is TRBV9 and J is TRBJ2-7; 9 positions agree with TRBD1. The length of the CDR3 is 16 residues. CDR1 is SGDLS, CDR2 YYNGEE, per germline. V gave up 2 bases and J gave up 3 bases; unmatched junction bases: 9. CDR3 in amino acids: CASSVEGGTGHYEQYF. Here the CDR3 DNA reads TGTGCCAGCAGCGTCGAGGGGGGGACAGGGCACTACGAGCAGTACTTC. The variable domain in full, with the rest retrieved from reference TRBV9 and TRBJ2-7, is DSGVTQTPKHLITATGQRVTLRCSPRSGDLSVYWYQQSLDQGLQFLIQYYNGEERAKGNILERFSAQQFPDLHSELNLSSLELGDSALYFCASSVEGGTGHYEQYFGPGTRLTVT.